There are a few counts of the clone carrying this TCR beta chain. Its antigen is not known. Germline V gene data show CDR1 as LGHNA and CDR2 as YSLEER. The ends were cut back, 0 bases at V and 3 bases at J, with 11 bases in the middle. The CDR3 runs to 16 residues. The data were taken from a study of T cells after yellow fever vaccination. Study findings and constraints: The secondary response peaked faster, at day 5 versus 15, but was weaker. One caveat is that FACS-sorted repertoires could contain abundant clonotypes contaminating from the bulk population.

Universal primer sites and UMIs were introduced during 5'RACE template-switching synthesis of TCR cDNA. TCRdb ran MiXCR on the 5' RACE reads and lists one entry per CDR3 protein. In the table there are 450,000 to 650,000 distinct CDR3 sequences, roughly 13% of which are singletons. This receptor was taken from a man younger than 45 who received the YFV17D yellow fever vaccine. Sequencing was performed on PBMCs, taken on the day of the yellow fever booster vaccination. The V gene is TRBV4-3, the J gene TRBJ1-4; D call uncertain. Here the CDR3 DNA reads TGCGCCAGCAGCCAAGATAGAGGACTGGCTAATGAAAAACTGTTTTTT. Protein sequence: CASSQDRGLANEKLFF.